Listed below are T cell receptor beta chains from one sample, sequenced in a study of blood T cell repertoires in COVID-19. The data were produced by immunoSEQ multiplex PCR, yet TCRdb's version contains in-frame clones alone and is incomplete. The sample includes some 180,000 clones, around 90% seen only once; the top ten take around 0.63%. The sample was peripheral blood. The source of these receptors is a man aged 45-65 years with acute or convalescent COVID-19. CDR3s include the opening cysteine and the closing phenylalanine or tryptophan. D genes are given only for firm matches. A row's size may be missing; if present it is once, few, many or a size class.

abundance: once
v_gene: TRBV6-5
d_gene: TRBD1
j_gene: TRBJ1-1
CDR3nt: TGTGCCAGCAGTCTCCGGACAGGAGGGGGTGAAGCTTTCTTT
CDR3aa: CASSLRTGGGEAFF

abundance: NA
v_gene: TRBV5-1
d_gene: NA
j_gene: TRBJ2-7
CDR3nt: TGCGCCAGCAGCCCTACCTCAATATCCTACGAGCAGTACTTC
CDR3aa: CASSPTSISYEQYF

abundance: NA
v_gene: TRBV27
d_gene: NA
j_gene: TRBJ2-2
CDR3nt: TGTGCCAGCAGTTTAGTCTGGAACACCGGGGAGCTGTTTTTT
CDR3aa: CASSLVWNTGELFF

abundance: NA
v_gene: TRBV10-3
d_gene: NA
j_gene: TRBJ2-7
CDR3nt: TGTGCCATCAGTGAGGACAGTTACGAGCAGTACTTC
CDR3aa: CAISEDSYEQYF

abundance: NA
v_gene: TRBV13
d_gene: TRBD2
j_gene: TRBJ2-2
CDR3nt: TGTGCCAGCAGCTCAAGACTAGCGGGAGTTACCGGGGAGCTGTTTTTT
CDR3aa: CASSSRLAGVTGELFF

abundance: NA
v_gene: TRBV27
d_gene: NA
j_gene: TRBJ2-1
CDR3nt: TGTGCCAGCAACGGACAAGAGGACAATGAGCAGTTCTTC
CDR3aa: CASNGQEDNEQFF

abundance: NA
v_gene: TRBV19
d_gene: TRBD1
j_gene: TRBJ1-5
CDR3nt: TGTGCCAGTAGTATCGGGGGACAGGGGAATCGGGGCAATCAGCCCCAGCATTTT
CDR3aa: CASSIGGQGNRGNQPQHF

abundance: NA
v_gene: TRBV10-3
d_gene: NA
j_gene: TRBJ2-5
CDR3nt: TGTGCCATCAGTCCGGGACATCAAGAGACCCAGTACTTC
CDR3aa: CAISPGHQETQYF

abundance: NA
v_gene: TRBV6-2/TRBV6-3
d_gene: TRBD2
j_gene: TRBJ2-1
CDR3nt: TGTGCCAGCAGTTACCGTGGGCTAGCGGGGGGGTATCGAAATGAGCAGTTCTTC
CDR3aa: CASSYRGLAGGYRNEQFF

abundance: NA
v_gene: TRBV10-1
d_gene: NA
j_gene: TRBJ1-2
CDR3nt: TGCGCCAGCAGTGAATTTGGGACTCCGCCTAACTATGGCTACACCTTC
CDR3aa: CASSEFGTPPNYGYTF

abundance: NA
v_gene: TRBV4-3
d_gene: NA
j_gene: TRBJ2-5
CDR3nt: TGCGCCAGCAGCCAAGTCGCGGCTCACGGAGAGACCCAGTACTTC
CDR3aa: CASSQVAAHGETQYF

abundance: once
v_gene: TRBV10-3
d_gene: NA
j_gene: TRBJ1-2
CDR3nt: TGTGCCATCCAACAATTTGAAAACTACACCTTC
CDR3aa: CAIQQFENYTF

abundance: NA
v_gene: TRBV5-6
d_gene: NA
j_gene: TRBJ1-5
CDR3nt: TGTGCCAGCACCCGGCGGCGCGGCAATCAGCCCCAGCATTTT
CDR3aa: CASTRRRGNQPQHF

abundance: NA
v_gene: TRBV24-1
d_gene: TRBD1
j_gene: TRBJ2-3
CDR3nt: TGTGCCACCAGTGATCCCGGGGACAGTAGCACAGATACGCAGTATTTT
CDR3aa: CATSDPGDSSTDTQYF

abundance: once
v_gene: TRBV6-1
d_gene: TRBD2
j_gene: TRBJ2-3
CDR3nt: TGTGCCAGCAGTGAACGCCCGGTGACGGGAGGATCCACAGATACGCAGTATTTT
CDR3aa: CASSERPVTGGSTDTQYF

abundance: NA
v_gene: TRBV9
d_gene: NA
j_gene: TRBJ1-2
CDR3nt: TGTGCCAGCAGCGTAGGGGGAGCCGGCGGCTATGGCTACACCTTC
CDR3aa: CASSVGGAGGYGYTF

abundance: NA
v_gene: TRBV28
d_gene: NA
j_gene: TRBJ2-1
CDR3nt: TGTGCCAGCAGTTCTATAGCTACAGGGTACAATGAGCAGTTCTTC
CDR3aa: CASSSIATGYNEQFF

abundance: once
v_gene: TRBV19
d_gene: TRBD2
j_gene: TRBJ2-1
CDR3nt: TGTGCCAGTAGTCCGCCCCCCTTTAGCGGGGCCTTGAATGAGCAGTTCTTC
CDR3aa: CASSPPPFSGALNEQFF

abundance: once
v_gene: TRBV5-1
d_gene: TRBD1
j_gene: TRBJ2-5
CDR3nt: TGCGCCAGCAGCTCTGGGACAGGGGGCCGACAAGAGACCCAGTACTTC
CDR3aa: CASSSGTGGRQETQYF

abundance: NA
v_gene: TRBV5-4
d_gene: NA
j_gene: TRBJ1-2
CDR3nt: TGTGCCAGCAGCGCGACGGACAGCTATGGCTACACCTTC
CDR3aa: CASSATDSYGYTF

abundance: NA
v_gene: TRBV6-1
d_gene: NA
j_gene: TRBJ1-1
CDR3nt: TGTGCCAGCAGTGACCAAGGGGTGTTAAACACTGAAGCTTTCTTT
CDR3aa: CASSDQGVLNTEAFF

abundance: NA
v_gene: TRBV30
d_gene: NA
j_gene: TRBJ1-2
CDR3nt: TGTGCCGCGGAGGAGGGAAATGGCTACACCTTC
CDR3aa: CAAEEGNGYTF

abundance: NA
v_gene: TRBV19
d_gene: TRBD1
j_gene: TRBJ2-2
CDR3nt: TGTGCCAGTAGTAAACAGGGGGGAACGAACACCGGGGAGCTGTTTTTT
CDR3aa: CASSKQGGTNTGELFF

abundance: NA
v_gene: TRBV5-8
d_gene: NA
j_gene: TRBJ2-3
CDR3nt: TGTGCCAGCAGCTTGTTGGCTGCCGATACGCAGTATTTT
CDR3aa: CASSLLAADTQYF

abundance: once
v_gene: TRBV3-1/TRBV3-2
d_gene: TRBD2
j_gene: TRBJ2-1
CDR3nt: TGTGCCAGCAGCCAAGAGACCCCAGCGGGGGAGCAGTTCTTC
CDR3aa: CASSQETPAGEQFF

abundance: NA
v_gene: TRBV30
d_gene: NA
j_gene: TRBJ1-2
CDR3nt: TGTGCCTGGAGTGTACAGGCTACCGTCTATGGCTACACCTTC
CDR3aa: CAWSVQATVYGYTF

abundance: NA
v_gene: TRBV7-9
d_gene: NA
j_gene: TRBJ2-7
CDR3nt: TGTGCCAGCAGCCGAACCAGGGGGGTAGACGACGAGCAGTACTTC
CDR3aa: CASSRTRGVDDEQYF

abundance: NA
v_gene: TRBV30
d_gene: NA
j_gene: TRBJ1-2
CDR3nt: TGTGCCTGGTCCCCCTACCTGAACTATGGCTACACCTTC
CDR3aa: CAWSPYLNYGYTF

abundance: NA
v_gene: TRBV19
d_gene: TRBD1
j_gene: TRBJ2-3
CDR3nt: TGTGCCAGTAGTGACAGGGGGAGGACAGATACGCAGTATTTT
CDR3aa: CASSDRGRTDTQYF

abundance: NA
v_gene: TRBV19
d_gene: TRBD1
j_gene: TRBJ2-3
CDR3nt: TGTGCCAGTAGCCAGACAGGGGGCACAGATACGCAGTATTTT
CDR3aa: CASSQTGGTDTQYF

abundance: NA
v_gene: TRBV3-1/TRBV3-2
d_gene: NA
j_gene: TRBJ2-5
CDR3nt: TGTGCCAGCAGCCAAGGAAGTCGGGAGACCCAGTACTTC
CDR3aa: CASSQGSRETQYF

abundance: NA
v_gene: TRBV7-9
d_gene: NA
j_gene: TRBJ1-1
CDR3nt: TGTGCCAGCAGCTTAGCTGGCATTTACACTGAAGCTTTCTTT
CDR3aa: CASSLAGIYTEAFF

abundance: NA
v_gene: TRBV5-8
d_gene: NA
j_gene: TRBJ2-3
CDR3nt: TGTGCCAGCAGCTTGGTTCGCACGACTAGCACAGATACGCAGTATTTT
CDR3aa: CASSLVRTTSTDTQYF

abundance: NA
v_gene: TRBV6-6
d_gene: TRBD1
j_gene: TRBJ2-1
CDR3nt: TGTGCCAGCAGTTCGGACAGGGGACCTTACAATGAGCAGTTCTTC
CDR3aa: CASSSDRGPYNEQFF

abundance: NA
v_gene: TRBV10-2
d_gene: NA
j_gene: TRBJ2-1
CDR3nt: TGCGCCAGCAGAGATAGGGGGAGCTCCTACAATGAGCAGTTCTTC
CDR3aa: CASRDRGSSYNEQFF

abundance: NA
v_gene: TRBV28
d_gene: NA
j_gene: TRBJ1-3
CDR3nt: TGTGCCAGCAGTTTCCCCGCGACAGGACGTGGAAACACCATATATTTT
CDR3aa: CASSFPATGRGNTIYF

abundance: NA
v_gene: TRBV3-1/TRBV3-2
d_gene: TRBD1
j_gene: TRBJ2-3
CDR3nt: TGTGCCAGCAGCCAAGGACAGGGAACGGGTACAGATACGCAGTATTTT
CDR3aa: CASSQGQGTGTDTQYF

abundance: NA
v_gene: TRBV19
d_gene: NA
j_gene: TRBJ2-1
CDR3nt: TGTGCCAGTAGGGGGGACGGCAGGGGCCTTTACAATGAGCAGTTCTTC
CDR3aa: CASRGDGRGLYNEQFF

abundance: NA
v_gene: TRBV7-8
d_gene: NA
j_gene: TRBJ2-1
CDR3nt: TGTGCCAGCAGCCCTCGACGGACTAATGAGCAGTTCTTC
CDR3aa: CASSPRRTNEQFF

abundance: NA
v_gene: TRBV18
d_gene: TRBD2
j_gene: TRBJ2-4
CDR3nt: TGTGCCAGCTCATCCCTAGCGGACCCAGCCAAAAACATTCAGTACTTC
CDR3aa: CASSSLADPAKNIQYF

abundance: NA
v_gene: TRBV7-8
d_gene: TRBD1
j_gene: TRBJ2-5
CDR3nt: TGTGCCAGCAGCCAGGACAGGGACCAAGAGACCCAGTACTTC
CDR3aa: CASSQDRDQETQYF

abundance: once
v_gene: TRBV12-3/TRBV12-4
d_gene: NA
j_gene: TRBJ1-1
CDR3nt: TGTGCCAGCACCCGGAGGGGTGAAGCTTTCTTT
CDR3aa: CASTRRGEAFF

abundance: NA
v_gene: TRBV19
d_gene: NA
j_gene: TRBJ2-2
CDR3nt: TGTGCCAGATCAGGGGATTTCGTGTACACCGGGGAGCTGTTTTTT
CDR3aa: CARSGDFVYTGELFF

abundance: NA
v_gene: TRBV2
d_gene: TRBD2
j_gene: TRBJ2-5
CDR3nt: TGTGCCAGCAGTGACTTACGGGGGGGCCAAGAGACCCAGTACTTC
CDR3aa: CASSDLRGGQETQYF

abundance: NA
v_gene: TRBV7-9
d_gene: TRBD1
j_gene: TRBJ2-7
CDR3nt: TGTGCCAGCAGCTCCCCGTTGACAGGGGCCTACGAGCAGTACTTC
CDR3aa: CASSSPLTGAYEQYF

abundance: once
v_gene: TRBV12-3/TRBV12-4
d_gene: NA
j_gene: TRBJ2-3
CDR3nt: TGTGCCAGCAGTTTCTCTGGAGCAGATACGCAGTATTTT
CDR3aa: CASSFSGADTQYF

abundance: NA
v_gene: TRBV5-4
d_gene: NA
j_gene: TRBJ1-2
CDR3nt: TGTGCCAGCAGCTTGGACAGATCCTATGGCTACACCTTC
CDR3aa: CASSLDRSYGYTF

abundance: NA
v_gene: TRBV18
d_gene: NA
j_gene: TRBJ1-6
CDR3nt: TGTGCCAGCTCACCGGGGCTCCAGACTAATTCACCCCTCCACTTT
CDR3aa: CASSPGLQTNSPLHF

abundance: NA
v_gene: TRBV6-1
d_gene: NA
j_gene: TRBJ2-5
CDR3nt: TGTGCCAGCAGTGAGACGTACTACGAGACCCAGTACTTC
CDR3aa: CASSETYYETQYF

abundance: NA
v_gene: TRBV5-8
d_gene: NA
j_gene: TRBJ1-1
CDR3nt: TGTGCCAGCAGCTTGTTCTACACTGAAGCTTTCTTT
CDR3aa: CASSLFYTEAFF

abundance: once
v_gene: TRBV18
d_gene: NA
j_gene: TRBJ1-2
CDR3nt: TGTGCCAGCTCACGGGACACCGAACACTATGGCTACACCTTC
CDR3aa: CASSRDTEHYGYTF

abundance: NA
v_gene: TRBV18
d_gene: NA
j_gene: TRBJ2-7
CDR3nt: TGTGCCAGCTCACCAGGGGCTAGCGTCAACTACGAGCAGTACTTC
CDR3aa: CASSPGASVNYEQYF

abundance: NA
v_gene: TRBV7-9
d_gene: NA
j_gene: TRBJ2-7
CDR3nt: TGTGCCAGCAGCTTAGGGGGGGACCTAAGTACGGGCTTC
CDR3aa: CASSLGGDLSTGF

abundance: NA
v_gene: TRBV18
d_gene: NA
j_gene: TRBJ2-7
CDR3nt: TGTGCCAGCTCACAGAATTTTGACACCTACGAGCAGTACTTC
CDR3aa: CASSQNFDTYEQYF

abundance: NA
v_gene: TRBV7-8
d_gene: TRBD1
j_gene: TRBJ2-5
CDR3nt: TGTGCCAGCAGCTTATTCTGGACAGGACAAGAGACCCAGTACTTC
CDR3aa: CASSLFWTGQETQYF

abundance: once
v_gene: TRBV27
d_gene: TRBD1
j_gene: TRBJ1-4
CDR3nt: TGTGCCAGCAGTTTTGACAGGGGAGGATCTAATGAAAAACTGTTTTTT
CDR3aa: CASSFDRGGSNEKLFF